The next 24 T cell receptor beta chains were all read from a single sample in a study of tumor and adjacent non-tumor tissue in lung cancer. RNA was extracted from bulk tissue without any cell sorting. Distant lung tissue was collected more than 3 cm away from the tumor edge. A modified ARM-PCR protocol with three rounds of nested PCR amplified TCRbeta. Via MiXCR, TCRdb re-called the multiplex PCR reads, giving one row per CDR3 protein. The sample lists tens of thousands of distinct CDR3 sequences, roughly 80% occurring once. The sequenced sample consisted of distant non-tumor lung tissue. These receptors were collected from a man between 60 and 75 years old with non-small cell lung cancer.

As to this clonotype: The CDR3 ends on some other residue instead of the conserved phenylalanine or tryptophan, so this is likely a read error. This sequence joins TRBV11-2 and TRBJ2-3; 11 bases are shared with TRBD2. J gave up 12 bases and V 7 bases, and 12 bases lay outside the gene matches. The CDR3 is 14 residues long. The germline V gene has CDR1 SGHAT and CDR2 FQNNGV. The CDR3: CASNFLAGGVQQYY. CDR3 coding DNA: TGTGCCAGCAACTTTCTAGCGGGGGGCGTTCAACAGTATTAT.

To note about this clonotype: One end of the junction is discordant with germline, which a read error may explain. The V and J genes are TRBV6-5 and TRBJ2-3; 7 bases map to TRBD1. The length of the CDR3 is 12 residues. In germline, CDR1 is MNHEY, CDR2 SVGAGI. Written as DNA, the CDR3 is TGTGTCAGCAGCGCAGGGACAGATACGCAGTGTTTT. This gives the protein CVSSAGTDTQCF.

On this clonotype: A read error may account for a junction end that differs from germline. The chain joins TRBV11-3 to TRBJ2-7, with D perhaps TRBD1 (6 bases). CDR3 size: 15 residues. Germline CDR1 is SGHNT and CDR2 is YENEEA. The CDR3 region has the DNA TGTGCTAGCAGGAGAGGGGGTGGTAGGGCCAACGTGCAATACTTC. Translating gives CASRRGGGRANVQYF.

A word on this clonotype: One end of the junction does not line up with germline, which may come from a read error. The chain links TRBV29-1 to TRBJ1-1; D is unresolved. CDR3 size: 12 residues. From germline, CDR1 is SQVTM and CDR2 ANQGSEA. The CDR3 loop is CSVEGGSAEAVF. For the CDR3, the DNA is TGCAGTGTTGAAGGTGGATCCGCTGAAGCCGTCTTT.

The chain employs TRBV4-3 and TRBJ2-7; 9 positions agree with TRBD1. The CDR3 is made up of 17 amino acids. Trimming at V came to 10 bases and at J to 2 bases, leaving 18 bases not matched to a gene. Germline V lookup: CDR1 LGHNA, CDR2 YSLEER. The CDR3, as DNA: TGCGCCAACAGTCAAGGAATCAGGACAGGGGCCGCCTACGAGCAGTACTTC. This translates into CANSQGIRTGAAYEQYF.

The rearrangement joins TRBV12-3 or TRBV12-4 to TRBJ2-2; D might be TRBD1 (5 bases). The CDR3 runs 16 residues. V lost 2 bases and J 8 bases, leaving 18 bases between the germline ends. The CDR3 DNA follows: TGTGCCAGCAGTTTAAGTGCAGGGCCTAGAACTGGGGAGCTGTTTTTT. Protein product: CASSLSAGPRTGELFF.

Worth noting for this clonotype: Here the CDR3 omits its conserved ending phenylalanine or tryptophan, so a read error is the likely source. The rearrangement joins TRBV11-3 to TRBJ2-2, with TRBD2 matching 9 bases. Germline loops: CDR1 SGHNT, CDR2 YENEEA. There are 18 residues in the CDR3. The CDR3 loop is CASSSREAGGYRAGKLFI. The CDR3 DNA is TGTGCCAGCAGCTCCCGGGAAGCGGGAGGATACAGAGCCGGGAAGCTGTTTATT.

Note on this clonotype: One end of the junction varies from germline; a read error may be responsible. The chain joins TRBV12-3 or TRBV12-4 to TRBJ1-1; possible D gene TRBD1, 6 bases. The CDR3 covers 15 residues. The CDR3 coding sequence is TGTGCCTGCAGGGGAACAGGGTTGGGGGGCACTGAAGTTTTCTTT. This encodes CACRGTGLGGTEVFF.

Note on this clonotype: At one of its ends the junction is not consistent with the germline gene, which may arise from a read error. This chain uses TRBV20-1 with TRBJ2-1, with D tentatively TRBD2 (5 bases). Germline V gene sequence: CDR1 DFQATT, CDR2 SNEGSKA (reference sequence). The CDR3 spans 15 residues. CDR3 amino acids: CSARDRPSSYNEQLF. CDR3 sequence (DNA): TGCAGTGCTAGAGATCGGCCTAGCAGCTACAACGAGCAGCTCTTC.

This clonotype was counted a few times. This may arise from a read error, as a much more abundant clone is one base away. This sequence joins TRBV20-1 and TRBJ2-5; weak D call: TRBD1 (6 bases). The germline CDR1 and CDR2 sequences are DFQATT and SNEGSKA (reference sequence). The CDR3 contains 17 residues. CDR3 sequence (DNA): TGCAATGCATTCGTCCGGCACAGGGTTTCTTTCGGAGAGACCCAGTACTTC. Its protein product is CNAFVRHRVSFGETQYF.

Comments on this clonotype: One end of the junction does not line up with germline, which may come from a read error. The chain couples TRBV20-1 to TRBJ2-7; D uncertain. CDR1 is DFQATT and CDR2 is SNEGSKA in the germline V gene (reference sequence). The CDR3 is 13 amino acids. This CDR3 reads CSASGQTFYEQCF. CDR3 coding DNA: TGCAGTGCTAGCGGCCAGACATTCTACGAGCAGTGCTTC.

Regarding this clonotype: One end of the junction does not line up with germline, which may come from a read error. CDR3 amino acids: CNVTGHRTPSIEQFF. Written as DNA, the CDR3 is TGCAACGTTACGGGCCATCGAACACCGAGTATAGAGCAGTTCTTC. The chain is built from TRBV29-1 and TRBJ2-1; no firm D call. The CDR3 totals 15 residues. Germline CDR1 and CDR2: SQVTM and ANQGSEA.

For this clonotype: Sequence at one end of the junction differs from germline and may be a read error. J is TRBJ1-1 and V is TRBV6-6; D is undetermined. The CDR3 length is 13 residues. Per the germline V gene, CDR1 is MNHNY and CDR2 is SVGAGI (reference sequence). The CDR3 DNA reads TGTGCCAGCTGTTACGTCCTAGAGACCGAAGCTTTTTTT. It is translated as CASCYVLETEAFF.

About this clonotype itself: One junction end does not reproduce the germline sequence, and a read error may be involved. The genes are TRBV6-2 or TRBV6-3 and TRBJ2-1; D is possibly TRBD1 (6 bases). CDR1 and CDR2 (germline): MNHEY, SVGEGT. The CDR3 is made up of 14 amino acids. Written as DNA, the CDR3 is TGTGCCAGTACCGACTGGACAGCCCGCAATGAGCAGTCCTTC. Translating gives CASTDWTARNEQSF.

V and J are TRBV24-1 and TRBJ2-1, with 9 bases identical to TRBD2. Trimming cost V 6 bases and J 10 bases; bases outside gene matches: 9. There are 14 residues in the CDR3. Per the germline V gene, CDR1 is KGHDR and CDR2 is SFDVKD. The CDR3 loop is CATSSNSGSKEQFF. The CDR3 DNA sequence: TGTGCCACCAGTAGTAATAGCGGGAGCAAAGAGCAGTTCTTC.

With respect to this clonotype: The junction does not match germline at one end; this may be a read error. The chain employs TRBV20-1 and TRBJ1-1; D remains ambiguous. This CDR3 is 13 amino acids long. CDR1 and CDR2 from the germline V gene are DFQATT and SNEGSKA (reference sequence). This CDR3 is CNARPPQRTEAFF. For the CDR3, the DNA is TGCAATGCTAGACCACCTCAGAGGACTGAAGCTTTCTTT.

This clonotype was recorded a few times. A much bigger clone sits one base away, suggesting this may be a read error. This chain connects TRBV20-1 to TRBJ2-3; D uncertain. Germline V gene sequence: CDR1 DFQATT, CDR2 SNEGSKA (reference sequence). CDR3 length: 14 residues. The CDR3 spells CSALKDPITDTHYF. DNA of the CDR3: TGCAGTGCTCTTAAAGACCCCATCACAGATACGCACTATTTT.

Turning to this clonotype: An end of the junction does not agree with germline; a read error may underlie this. The chain recombines TRBV11-2 with TRBJ2-6; D might be TRBD1 (5 bases). The CDR3 totals 14 residues. Germline CDR1 is SGHAT and CDR2 is FQNNGV. CDR3 bases: TGTGCAAGCAGTTCTATCTCTGGGGCCAACGTCGCGACTTTC. It specifies CASSSISGANVATF. Together with reference TRBV11-2 and TRBJ2-6, the CDR3 gives the full variable domain: EAGVAQSPRYKIIEKRQSVAFWCNPISGHATLYWYQQILGQGPKLLIQFQNNGVVDDSQLPKDRFSAERLKGVDSTLKIQPAKLEDSAVYLCASSSISGANVATFGAGSRLTVL.

A word on this clonotype: One end of the junction varies from germline; a read error may be responsible. This chain uses TRBV20-1 with TRBJ2-1; 11 positions agree with TRBD2. The germline gives CDR1 DFQATT, CDR2 SNEGSKA (reference sequence). CDR3 size: 15 residues. CDR3 sequence reads: CSPRELAGDYNLQFF. In DNA, the CDR3 is TGCAGTCCTAGAGAACTAGCGGGAGACTACAATCTGCAGTTCTTC.

With respect to this clonotype: This may stem from a read error, because a much larger clone lies one nucleotide away. The chain has TRBV12-5 and TRBJ2-7, with 12 positions matching TRBD2. Germline values: CDR1 LGHNT, CDR2 FRNRAP. This CDR3 spans 16 amino acids. Unmatched junction bases numbered 3, after V lost 1 base and J lost 2 bases. Written as DNA, the CDR3 is TGTGCTAGTGGTTTGGACCTAGCGGGAGGGCCCTACGAGCAGTACTTC. Amino acid sequence: CASGLDLAGGPYEQYF.

Regarding this clonotype: Germline is not matched at one junction end, which may reflect a read error. This chain connects TRBV6-5 to TRBJ2-5; no clear D. From germline, CDR1 is MNHEY and CDR2 SVGAGI. The CDR3 is 13 residues long. The CDR3 DNA follows: TGTGCCAGCCGTGGGGTCTCCCAAGAGACTCAGTACTTC. It specifies CASRGVSQETQYF.

The chain joins TRBV29-1 to TRBJ1-1; D is unclear. Germline CDR1 and CDR2: SQVTM and ANQGSEA. The CDR3 consists of 12 residues. The V gene lost 8 bases and the J gene lost 5 bases, with 15 bases spanning the gap. Here the CDR3 reads CSSSELRTEAFF. In DNA, the CDR3 is TGCAGCTCCTCAGAGTTAAGGACTGAAGCTTTCTTT.

Remarks on this clonotype: Germline and junction disagree at one end, which may indicate a read error. The genes are TRBV11-2 and TRBJ2-6, with D possibly matching TRBD1 (6 bases). The CDR3 has 19 residues. Germline V gives CDR1 SGHAT, CDR2 FQNNGV. CDR3 sequence: CASSLVPNDRPSGANILTF. The CDR3 DNA is TGTGCCAGCAGCTTAGTTCCAAATGACAGGCCCTCTGGGGCCAACATCCTGACATTC.

Note on this clonotype: An end of the junction does not agree with germline; a read error may underlie this. The CDR3: CATNFQGADTQFF. The CDR3 coding sequence is TGTGCCACCAACTTTCAGGGTGCAGATACGCAGTTTTTT. The chain couples TRBV11-3 to TRBJ2-3; perhaps TRBD1 as D (5 bases). Per germline, CDR1 SGHNT and CDR2 YENEEA. This CDR3 is built from 13 residues.